This T cell receptor (beta chain) was captured by sequencing in a study of blood T cell repertoires in COVID-19 (dated by TCRdb to the early 2020s). About the full investigation: Collaborator samples came from the United States, Italy and Spain and covered acute and convalescent phases of COVID-19. The sample metadata nearly always contained a de-identified subject ID, COVID-19 status, age in years and sex. The material from the prospective study consisted of cDNA or gDNA derived from T cells, B-cell-depleted T cells, or PBMCs. Samples came from the ongoing ImmuneRACE study (first 160 participants) plus 1,254 subjects from 6 global collaborators. The repertoires were released in a freely available public database meant as a resource for research on the immune response to SARS-CoV-2. Where HLA class I and class II types were available, the types were taken from metadata supplied by the sample provider, not from assay-based typing. The dataset comprised deeply sampled blood TCRbeta repertoires from subjects exposed to, actively infected with, or recovered from COVID-19. The full study reports these points: The amount of clinical and demographic metadata varied by source and participant and was provided uncurated.

A second Seattle source provided samples from volunteer blood donors who had recovered from COVID-19. The collaborating institutions used their own protocols to collect whole blood in K2EDTA tubes. Collaborator samples were shipped for TCRbeta analysis as frozen whole blood, isolated PBMCs, or DNA extracted from either sample type. CDR1 and CDR2, looked up from the germline V gene, are ENHRY and SYGVKD. From V the trimming removes 0 bases and from J it removes 2 bases, while the gene matches leave 12 bases of the junction unaccounted for. The CDR3 spans 20 residues, from the cysteine through the phenylalanine. The kept DNA is CDR3 alone, 60 bases in frame from the first base. As regards this clone: Its antigen is still unknown. No clone much larger than this one lies a single base away; base qualities are absent.

The immunoSEQ Assay, a bias-controlled multiplex PCR, was used to amplify TCRbeta CDR3 regions from genomic DNA. From the authors' description of their analysis: The number of nucleated cells in each sample was estimated by amplification of reference gene primers within the assay. To quantify the absolute abundance of each unique TCRbeta CDR3 rearrangement, sequence reads were collapsed and filtered. Productive Simpson clonality was computed per sample as the square root of Simpson's diversity index over productive rearrangements. As stored in TCRdb, this immuneACCESS dataset retains in-frame rearrangements with V and J assigned. A fraction of the clones does not appear; measured against another copy, unresolved V genes explain less than half of the discrepancy, and the remainder lacks a known reason. V and J calls and clone size come straight from that table; D and trimming were deduced from the DNA. The sample records a few hundred thousand clones, 80% to 90% of which are singletons. The top ten clones comprise 5% to 7.5% of the sample.

The sample consisted of peripheral blood. This chain is built from TRBV10-3 and TRBJ2-6, and 8 junction bases match TRBD2. The sequence came from a man younger than 30 who had recovered from COVID-19. The DNA sequence is TGTGCCATCAGTGAGTCGATGCGGGGGGCCATTTTAACTGGGGCCAACGTCCTGACTTTC. It codes for CAISESMRGAILTGANVLTF.